These T cell receptor beta chains were read from a single sample in a study of OX40 agonist ivuxolimab in advanced cancers. Using immunoSEQ multiplex PCR, the repertoire was profiled, and TCRdb retains in-frame clones only, with some absent. The table includes under 100,000 clones, about 88% detected once. The source was CD4+ or CD8+ T cells sorted from blood, collected in a trial of the OX40 agonist ivuxolimab. These receptors were taken from an adult with an advanced solid tumor such as melanoma, head and neck, liver or kidney cancer. Both conserved end residues are part of each CDR3. The D gene is left open where the match is weak. Not all rows give a size; the values are once, few, many and, for expanded clones, a class.

clone size	V gene	D gene	J gene	CDR3 DNA	CDR3 protein
-	TRBV19	-	TRBJ1-4	TGTGCCAGTAGTACCCGACCCTTAATGGTGGAAGGCGAAAAACTGTTTTTT	CASSTRPLMVEGEKLFF
once	TRBV18	-	TRBJ2-3	TGTGCCAGCTCACCCACCAGGGGAACAGATACGCAGTATTTT	CASSPTRGTDTQYF
few	TRBV7-3	-	TRBJ2-3	TGTGCCAGCAGCTTCGGCACAGATACGCAGTATTTT	CASSFGTDTQYF
-	TRBV6-5	-	TRBJ1-5	TGTGCCAGCAGTTACTCGAGGTATCAGCCCCAGCATTTT	CASSYSRYQPQHF
-	TRBV6-6	-	TRBJ1-1	TGTGCCAGCGACCAGAACACTGAAGCTTTCTTT	CASDQNTEAFF
once	TRBV4-1	-	TRBJ2-3	TGCGCCAGCAGCCAAGAAAGTTCGGGGGCGGGAGAAGATACGCAGTATTTT	CASSQESSGAGEDTQYF
-	TRBV11-2	-	TRBJ2-7	TGTGCCAGCAGTGGAAGTCTGGGACCCGCCTACGAGCAGTACTTC	CASSGSLGPAYEQYF
-	TRBV19	TRBD1	TRBJ2-5	TGTGCCAGTAGTGGACGGGACAGACAAGAGACCCAGTACTTC	CASSGRDRQETQYF
-	TRBV15	TRBD2	TRBJ2-1	TGTGCCACCAGCAAGCAGACTAGCGGAACCTACAATGAGCAGTTCTTC	CATSKQTSGTYNEQFF
-	TRBV11-3	-	TRBJ2-1	TGTGCCAGCAGCTTAGACAGCTACAATGAGCAGTTCTTC	CASSLDSYNEQFF
once	TRBV5-5	-	TRBJ1-1	TGTGCCAGCAGCTTGGTGACTCTGAACACTGAAGCTTTCTTT	CASSLVTLNTEAFF
-	TRBV7-2	TRBD1	TRBJ2-5	TGTGCCAGCAGCTTAGCGCTGCTTCGATCCAGACAGGGTACCTCCCAAGAGACCCAGTACTTC	CASSLALLRSRQGTSQETQYF
-	TRBV6-1	TRBD1	TRBJ2-2	TGTGCCAGCAGGCGGGACAGGGTCACCGGGGAGCTGTTTTTT	CASRRDRVTGELFF
-	TRBV11-2	TRBD1	TRBJ1-4	TGTGCCAGCAGTTCGGGACAGGTCCAAAATGAAAAACTGTTTTTT	CASSSGQVQNEKLFF
-	TRBV28	-	TRBJ2-2	TGTGCCAGCATACGGGACACCGGGGAGCTGTTTTTT	CASIRDTGELFF
-	TRBV15	-	TRBJ1-4	TGTGCCACCAGCCGGCAGGGGTTATATGAAAAACTGTTTTTT	CATSRQGLYEKLFF
-	TRBV19	TRBD1	TRBJ1-5	TGTGCCAGTAGTAGGTGGTCAGGGGGCGTGGGTTATCAGCCCCAGCATTTT	CASSRWSGGVGYQPQHF
-	TRBV19	-	TRBJ2-3	TGTGCCAGTAGTAGCCGCGGGCGTACAGATACGCAGTATTTT	CASSSRGRTDTQYF
-	TRBV6-6	TRBD1	TRBJ1-5	TGTGCCACCAAACAGGGGGTTCAGCCCCAGCATTTT	CATKQGVQPQHF
-	TRBV7-3	TRBD1	TRBJ2-5	TGTGCCAGCAGCCTTACAGGCTCCCAGGGGGTTACCCAGTACTTC	CASSLTGSQGVTQYF
-	TRBV9	TRBD1	TRBJ2-6	TGTGCCAGCTCCCAACGGGACAGCATCTCTGGGGCCAACGTCCTGACTTTC	CASSQRDSISGANVLTF
-	TRBV20-1	-	TRBJ2-5	TGCAGTGTCTCAGGAGAGACCCAGTACTTC	CSVSGETQYF
-	TRBV29-1	-	TRBJ2-7	TGCAGCGCCAGCAGGGGCCCTACCTACGAGCAGTACTTC	CSASRGPTYEQYF
-	TRBV7-6	TRBD1	TRBJ2-3	TGTGCCAGCAGCGTTAGACAGGGCAGGGGTGCCACAGATACGCAGTATTTT	CASSVRQGRGATDTQYF
-	TRBV11-2	TRBD2	TRBJ2-2	TGTGCCAGCAGCTTTACTAGCGGGAATACCGGGGAGCTGTTTTTT	CASSFTSGNTGELFF
once	TRBV29-1	-	TRBJ1-3	TGCAGCGTTGATATGGGCAGGGCCTCTGGAAACACCATATATTTT	CSVDMGRASGNTIYF
-	TRBV28	-	TRBJ1-1	TGTGCCAGCACCCCCGGGAGGTCTAGTTGGGGCACTGAAGCTTTCTTT	CASTPGRSSWGTEAFF
-	TRBV19	-	TRBJ1-5	TGTGCCAGTAGACATTATCGGGACGGCTATAGCAATCAGCCCCAGCATTTT	CASRHYRDGYSNQPQHF
few	TRBV7-2	TRBD2	TRBJ2-1	TGTGCCAGCAGCTTAGTAGTGGGAGGGCCGGATGAGCAGTTCTTC	CASSLVVGGPDEQFF
-	TRBV18	-	TRBJ2-7	TGTGCCAGCTCACAGGCAGGTAGTTACTACGAGCAGTACTTC	CASSQAGSYYEQYF
-	TRBV7-2	TRBD1	TRBJ1-4	TGTGCCAGCAGCTTAGGAGGGACAGGTTCGGTAAAACTGTTTTTT	CASSLGGTGSVKLFF
few	TRBV2	TRBD1	TRBJ1-6	TGTGCCAGCAGTGTACAGGGGCATGCTTCACCCCTCCACTTT	CASSVQGHASPLHF
-	TRBV11-2	-	TRBJ2-1	TGTGCCAGCAGCTTAGCGGTGGCTACCAATGAGCAGTTCTTC	CASSLAVATNEQFF
-	TRBV5-6	TRBD1	TRBJ1-3	TGTGCCAGCAGCTGGACAGGGCCCGGAAACACCATATATTTT	CASSWTGPGNTIYF
-	TRBV9	-	TRBJ2-3	TGTGCCAGCAGCGTAGGGCCAGGCACAGATACGCAGTATTTT	CASSVGPGTDTQYF
-	TRBV28	TRBD1	TRBJ2-1	TGTGCCAGCACCCTGGCGGGACAGGGTGGTAGTGAGCAGTTCTTC	CASTLAGQGGSEQFF